One and the same sample provided the 3 T cell receptor beta chains below, sequenced in a study of technical replicates of blood from a few donors. This table comes from immunoSEQ multiplex PCR, and its TCRdb copy is limited to in-frame clones, with some not included. The profile covers more than 80,000 clones, with around 96% appearing a single time and about 0.31% taken by the ten largest. Sequences were obtained from T cells isolated from PBMCs. All receptors come from a human donor in good health.

The chain links TRBV9 to TRBJ2-5; 8 bases are shared with TRBD2. From germline, CDR1 is SGDLS and CDR2 YYNGEE. This CDR3 has 15 amino acids. The ends lost 3 bases at V and 5 bases at J; junction bases unmatched: 9. CDR3 DNA sequence: TGTGCCAGCAGCGGACAGCGGGAGAGGCACGAGACCCAGTACTTC. It encodes CASSGQRERHETQYF.

This chain uses TRBV14 with TRBJ2-2; D is unresolved. The V end was cut by 0 bases, the J end by 5 bases, with 10 bases between. This CDR3 comprises 15 residues. Germline V CDR1 and CDR2: SGHDN, FVKESK. The chain's CDR3 is CASSQDLPRTGELFF. The CDR3 region has the DNA TGTGCCAGCAGCCAAGATCTCCCGAGAACCGGGGAGCTGTTTTTT.

V usage is TRBV29-1 and J usage is TRBJ2-1, with unresolved D. V lost 1 base and J 0 bases, leaving 10 bases between the germline ends. This CDR3 spans 15 amino acids. CDR1 SQVTM and CDR2 ANQGSEA come from the germline V gene. The CDR3 region has the DNA TGCAGCGTTGAAGGAGACCGGAGCTCCTACAATGAGCAGTTCTTC. It translates to CSVEGDRSSYNEQFF.